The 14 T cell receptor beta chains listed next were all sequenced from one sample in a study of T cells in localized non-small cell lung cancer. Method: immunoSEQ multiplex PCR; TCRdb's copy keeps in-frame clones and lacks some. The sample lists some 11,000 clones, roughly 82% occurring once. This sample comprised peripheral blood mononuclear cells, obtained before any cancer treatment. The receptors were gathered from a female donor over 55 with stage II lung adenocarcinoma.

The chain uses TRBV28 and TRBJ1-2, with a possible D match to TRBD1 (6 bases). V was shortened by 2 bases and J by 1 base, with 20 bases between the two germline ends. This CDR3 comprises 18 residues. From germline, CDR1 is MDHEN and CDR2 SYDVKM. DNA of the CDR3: TGTGCCAGCAGTTTAAACTTCAGGGGTCAGGGGCTTAACTATGGCTACACCTTC. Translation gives CASSLNFRGQGLNYGYTF.

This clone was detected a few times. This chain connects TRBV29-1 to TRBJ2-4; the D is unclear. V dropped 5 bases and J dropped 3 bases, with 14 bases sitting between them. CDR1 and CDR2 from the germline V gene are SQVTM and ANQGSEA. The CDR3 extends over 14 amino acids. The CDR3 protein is CSVLPPGIKNIQYF. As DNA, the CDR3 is TGCAGCGTTTTACCCCCGGGTATCAAAAACATTCAGTACTTC.

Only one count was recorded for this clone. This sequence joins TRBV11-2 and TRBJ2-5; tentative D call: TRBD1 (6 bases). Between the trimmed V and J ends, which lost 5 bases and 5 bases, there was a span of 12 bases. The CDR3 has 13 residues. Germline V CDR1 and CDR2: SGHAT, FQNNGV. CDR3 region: CASSPWTVETQYF. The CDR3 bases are TGTGCCAGCAGCCCCTGGACAGTGGAGACCCAGTACTTC.

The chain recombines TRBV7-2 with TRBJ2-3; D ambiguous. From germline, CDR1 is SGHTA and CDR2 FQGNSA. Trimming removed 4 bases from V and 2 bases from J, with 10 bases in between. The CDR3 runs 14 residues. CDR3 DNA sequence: TGTGCCAGCAGCTCCAGTGGATACACAGATACGCAGTATTTT. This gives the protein CASSSSGYTDTQYF.

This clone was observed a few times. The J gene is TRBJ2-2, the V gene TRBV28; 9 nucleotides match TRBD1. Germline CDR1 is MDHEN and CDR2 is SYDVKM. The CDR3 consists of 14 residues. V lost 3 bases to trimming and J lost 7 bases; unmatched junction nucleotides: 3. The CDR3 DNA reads TGTGCCAGCAGTTTCGGACAGGGGTTCGGGGAGCTGTTTTTT. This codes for CASSFGQGFGELFF.

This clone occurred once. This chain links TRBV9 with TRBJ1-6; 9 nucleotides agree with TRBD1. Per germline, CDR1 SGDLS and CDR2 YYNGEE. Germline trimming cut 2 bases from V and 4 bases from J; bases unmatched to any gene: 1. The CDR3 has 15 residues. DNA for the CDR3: TGTGCCAGCAGCGTGGGGACAGGGTATAATTCACCCCTCCACTTT. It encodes CASSVGTGYNSPLHF.

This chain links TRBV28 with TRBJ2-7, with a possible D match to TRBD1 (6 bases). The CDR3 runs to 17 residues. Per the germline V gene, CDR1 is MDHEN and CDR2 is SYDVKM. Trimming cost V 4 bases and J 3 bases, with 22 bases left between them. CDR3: CASSWSRLGQGVYEQYF. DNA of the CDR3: TGTGCCAGCAGTTGGAGCCGCCTGGGACAAGGGGTCTACGAGCAGTACTTC.

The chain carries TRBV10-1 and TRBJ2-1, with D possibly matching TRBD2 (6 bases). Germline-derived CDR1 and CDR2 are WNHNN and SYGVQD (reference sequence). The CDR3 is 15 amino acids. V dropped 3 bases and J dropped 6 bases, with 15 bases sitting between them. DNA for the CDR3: TGCGCCAGCAGTGATTCGGGGGACCCCTCCAATGAGCAGTTCTTC. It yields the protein CASSDSGDPSNEQFF.

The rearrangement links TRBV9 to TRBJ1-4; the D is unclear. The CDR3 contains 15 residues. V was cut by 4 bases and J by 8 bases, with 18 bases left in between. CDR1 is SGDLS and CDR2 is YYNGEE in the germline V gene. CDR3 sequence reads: CASSPFKGGGEKLFF. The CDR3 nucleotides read TGTGCCAGCAGCCCGTTTAAGGGAGGAGGAGAAAAACTGTTTTTT.

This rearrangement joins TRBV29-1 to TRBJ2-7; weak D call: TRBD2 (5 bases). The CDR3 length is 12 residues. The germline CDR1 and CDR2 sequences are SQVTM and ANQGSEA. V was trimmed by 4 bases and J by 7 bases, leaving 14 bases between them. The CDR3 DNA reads TGCAGCGTTGGACCGGAGGTCTGGGAGCAGTACTTC. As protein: CSVGPEVWEQYF.

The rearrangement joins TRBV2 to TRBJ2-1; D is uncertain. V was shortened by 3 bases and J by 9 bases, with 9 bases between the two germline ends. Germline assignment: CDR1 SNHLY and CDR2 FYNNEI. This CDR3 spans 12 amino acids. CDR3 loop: CASSEGWGEQFF. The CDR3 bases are TGTGCCAGCAGTGAGGGGTGGGGTGAGCAGTTCTTC.

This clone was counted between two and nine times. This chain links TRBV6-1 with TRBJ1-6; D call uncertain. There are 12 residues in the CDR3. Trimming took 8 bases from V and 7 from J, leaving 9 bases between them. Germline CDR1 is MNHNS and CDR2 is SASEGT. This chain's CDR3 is CASEMTNSPLHF. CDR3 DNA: TGTGCCAGCGAAATGACAAATTCACCCCTCCACTTT.

CDR3 bases: TGTGCCAGCTCACGGCAGGTTCTCCAAGAGACCCAGTACTTC. Encoded protein: CASSRQVLQETQYF. The rearrangement joins TRBV18 to TRBJ2-5; D gene unclear. CDR3 length: 14 amino acids. Trimming took 4 bases from V and 1 from J, leaving 10 bases between them. Germline lookup yields CDR1 KGHSH and CDR2 LQKENI. The whole variable domain, filled in from reference TRBV18 and TRBJ2-5, reads NAGVMQNPRHLVRRRGQEARLRCSPMKGHSHVYWYRQLPEEGLKFMVYLQKENIIDESGMPKERFSAEFPKEGPSILRIQQVVRGDSAAYFCASSRQVLQETQYFGPGTRLLVL.

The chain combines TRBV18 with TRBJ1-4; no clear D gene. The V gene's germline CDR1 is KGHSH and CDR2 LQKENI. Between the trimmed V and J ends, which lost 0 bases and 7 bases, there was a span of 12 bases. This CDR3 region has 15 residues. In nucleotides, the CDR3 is TGTGCCAGCTCACCACCCGGGATGCGGGGTGAAAAACTGTTTTTT. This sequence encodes CASSPPGMRGEKLFF.